A selection of T cell receptor beta chains follows, all from one sample in a study of T cells after yellow fever vaccination. TCRdb fed the 5' RACE reads into MiXCR, producing one record per CDR3 protein. This sample has tens of thousands of distinct CDR3 sequences; approximately 7.5% occur once, and the top ten carry around 45%. Sequencing used CD8+ T cells sorted from PBMCs, obtained on the day of the yellow fever booster vaccination. Receptor source: a man aged 25 to 40 who received the YFV17D yellow fever vaccine. Both conserved end residues are part of each CDR3. A D gene is named only where the DNA matches it firmly. Only part of the rows carry a size: once, few, many, or a class if the clone is expanded.

>16|TRBV12-3/TRBV12-4|NA|TRBJ2-5|many
CASSIVIGTLQETQYF
TGTGCCAGCAGTATCGTCATCGGTACGCTCCAAGAGACCCAGTACTTC
>11|TRBV27|NA|TRBJ2-7|NA
CASSKGSEQYF
TGTGCCAGCAGTAAGGGATCGGAGCAGTACTTC
>17|TRBV6-5|TRBD2|TRBJ2-4|few
CASSYLQLGGDKNIQYF
TGTGCCAGCAGTTACCTTCAGCTGGGAGGGGATAAAAACATTCAGTACTTC
>15|TRBV9|NA|TRBJ2-7|few
CASSATPGLSYEQYF
TGTGCCAGCAGTGCTACTCCGGGACTTTCCTACGAGCAGTACTTC
>14|TRBV29-1|NA|TRBJ1-5|NA
CSVVSSFHYQPQHF
TGCAGCGTTGTGTCTTCGTTTCATTATCAGCCCCAGCATTTT
>13|TRBV20-1|NA|TRBJ2-4|few
CSARAQGSDIQYF
TGCAGTGCTAGGGCCCAGGGTTCGGACATTCAGTACTTC
>12|TRBV6-2/TRBV6-3|TRBD2|TRBJ2-1|few
CASGLAPNEQFF
TGTGCCAGCGGACTAGCGCCCAATGAGCAGTTCTTC
>15|TRBV7-3|TRBD2|TRBJ2-1|few
CASSPSGRADNEQFF
TGTGCCAGCAGCCCTAGCGGGAGGGCCGACAATGAGCAGTTCTTC
>14|TRBV14|NA|TRBJ2-2|few
CASSQVQGAGELFF
TGTGCCAGCAGCCAAGTGCAAGGGGCCGGGGAGCTGTTTTTT
>13|TRBV4-3|NA|TRBJ2-3|NA
CASSHGESDTQYF
TGCGCCAGCAGCCACGGGGAATCGGATACGCAGTATTTT
>15|TRBV6-5|NA|TRBJ2-3|NA
CASSYAGRVTDTQYF
TGTGCCAGCAGTTATGCGGGTCGGGTGACAGATACGCAGTATTTT
>15|TRBV20-1|TRBD2|TRBJ2-4|few
CSARAPLSGRDIQYF
TGCAGTGCTAGAGCCCCTTTAAGCGGGAGAGACATTCAGTACTTC
>11|TRBV29-1|NA|TRBJ2-1|few
CSVPTANEQFF
TGCAGCGTACCGACGGCGAATGAGCAGTTCTTC
>10|TRBV2|NA|TRBJ2-1|many
CASQQGQQFF
TGTGCGTCCCAGCAGGGACAGCAGTTCTTC
>13|TRBV6-2/TRBV6-3|NA|TRBJ1-1|few
CASSYLGRKEAFF
TGTGCCAGCAGTTACTTGGGCAGGAAAGAAGCTTTCTTT
>19|TRBV11-2|NA|TRBJ2-6|NA
CASSFPLLGYQAGANVLTF
TGTGCCAGCAGCTTCCCCCTCCTAGGGTACCAAGCTGGGGCCAACGTCCTGACTTTC
>15|TRBV29-1|TRBD2|TRBJ2-5|NA
CSVLLAGGWEETQYF
TGCAGCGTCTTACTAGCGGGAGGTTGGGAAGAGACCCAGTACTTC
>18|TRBV6-5|TRBD2|TRBJ2-3|few
CASSYSWRLAGDRDTQYF
TGTGCCAGCAGTTACTCCTGGAGGCTAGCGGGAGATAGGGATACGCAGTATTTT
>15|TRBV28|TRBD1|TRBJ2-4|many
CASSDPTGVLDIQYF
TGTGCCAGCAGTGATCCGACAGGGGTTTTGGACATTCAGTACTTC
>19|TRBV6-2/TRBV6-3|NA|TRBJ2-3|few
CASSYSRFAGNEKTDTQYF
TGTGCCAGCAGTTACTCAAGGTTCGCAGGGAACGAGAAAACAGATACGCAGTATTTT
>13|TRBV6-4|NA|TRBJ2-2|many
CASSDSAAGELFF
TGTGCCAGCAGTGACTCGGCTGCTGGGGAGCTGTTTTTT
>13|TRBV20-1|NA|TRBJ1-2|NA
CSATGRLEGGYTF
TGCAGTGCTACAGGCCGGCTAGAAGGTGGCTACACCTTC
>14|TRBV24-1|NA|TRBJ2-2|many
CATSVKGFTGELFF
TGTGCCACCAGTGTAAAGGGTTTTACCGGGGAGCTGTTTTTT
>11|TRBV29-1|NA|TRBJ2-1|once
CSVGRETGQFF
TGCAGCGTTGGCCGGGAAACAGGGCAGTTCTTC
>15|TRBV15|TRBD1|TRBJ2-2|few
CATSRTGAHTGELFF
TGTGCCACCAGCAGGACAGGGGCCCACACCGGGGAGCTGTTTTTT
>14|TRBV29-1|TRBD2|TRBJ2-1|NA
CSVELAETYNEQFF
TGCAGCGTTGAACTAGCGGAAACGTACAATGAGCAGTTCTTC
>15|TRBV6-5|NA|TRBJ2-7|NA
CASSYSVGLLYEQYF
TGTGCCAGCAGTTACTCGGTCGGGCTCCTTTACGAGCAGTACTTC
>15|TRBV12-3/TRBV12-4|NA|TRBJ2-5|NA
CASSSYVSKEETQYF
TGTGCCAGCAGTTCCTATGTGAGCAAGGAAGAGACCCAGTACTTC
>16|TRBV7-9|TRBD2|TRBJ2-1|few
CASSLGSGRGFNEQFF
TGTGCCAGCAGCTTAGGGAGCGGGAGGGGATTCAATGAGCAGTTCTTC
>14|TRBV4-2|TRBD2|TRBJ2-7|NA
CAMSPGGLRYEQYF
TGTGCCATGAGCCCCGGGGGACTACGCTACGAGCAGTACTTC
>14|TRBV7-9|NA|TRBJ2-3|NA
CASSDSGDTDTQYF
TGTGCCAGCTCCGATTCGGGGGATACAGATACGCAGTATTTT
>13|TRBV12-3/TRBV12-4|NA|TRBJ2-7|few
CASSLPGAYEQYF
TGTGCCAGCAGTTTACCGGGAGCCTACGAGCAGTACTTC
>16|TRBV4-3|TRBD1|TRBJ2-7|few
CASSQVRTGGTYEQYF
TGCGCCAGCAGCCAAGTGAGGACAGGGGGGACCTACGAGCAGTACTTC
>12|TRBV6-2/TRBV6-3|NA|TRBJ2-7|NA
CASKKGWSEQYF
TGTGCCAGCAAAAAGGGGTGGAGCGAGCAGTACTTC
>13|TRBV4-3|NA|TRBJ2-7|NA
CASSQVTGGEQYF
TGCGCCAGCAGCCAGGTGACCGGAGGCGAGCAGTACTTC
>13|TRBV29-1|NA|TRBJ2-7|many
CSGTGARSYEQYF
TGCAGCGGTACAGGAGCGCGAAGCTACGAGCAGTACTTC
>16|TRBV4-3|NA|TRBJ1-4|few
CASSQESGVVFEKLFF
TGCGCCAGCAGCCAAGAATCAGGGGTGGTGTTTGAAAAACTGTTTTTT
>15|TRBV5-1|NA|TRBJ2-7|many
CASSGGQVSSYEQYF
TGCGCCAGCAGCGGGGGACAAGTCAGCTCCTACGAGCAGTACTTC
>12|TRBV7-9|NA|TRBJ1-5|NA
CASSPLNQPQHF
TGTGCCAGCAGCCCTCTGAATCAGCCCCAGCATTTT
>14|TRBV7-9|NA|TRBJ2-7|few
CASSNRDVTYEQYF
TGTGCCAGCAGCAACCGGGACGTAACCTACGAGCAGTACTTC
>15|TRBV27|NA|TRBJ1-2|many
CASSFYPGTDYGYTF
TGTGCCAGCAGTTTTTACCCCGGGACGGATTATGGCTACACCTTC
>14|TRBV25-1|NA|TRBJ2-7|few
CASSESDGIVEQYF
TGTGCCAGCAGTGAATCTGACGGGATAGTCGAGCAGTACTTC
>19|TRBV28|TRBD2|TRBJ2-2|NA
CASSPTGLAGGTRAGELFF
TGTGCCAGCAGCCCTACGGGACTAGCGGGAGGTACAAGGGCCGGGGAGCTGTTTTTT
>13|TRBV12-3/TRBV12-4|NA|TRBJ1-4|NA
CASSTGSSEKLFF
TGTGCCAGCAGTACAGGTTCATCAGAAAAACTGTTTTTT
>11|TRBV27|NA|TRBJ2-3|few
CASSHTDTQYF
TGTGCCAGCAGTCACACAGATACGCAGTATTTT
>17|TRBV30|NA|TRBJ2-3|many
CAWSGDNPVRSTDTQYF
TGTGCCTGGAGTGGTGACAACCCAGTTAGAAGCACAGATACGCAGTATTTT
>18|TRBV6-5|NA|TRBJ2-3|few
CASSYSLGATSSTDTQYF
TGTGCCAGCAGTTACTCTCTGGGGGCGACTTCTAGCACAGATACGCAGTATTTT
>15|TRBV6-1|NA|TRBJ2-3|many
CASSNTKRATDTQYF
TGTGCCAGCAGCAACACAAAGAGGGCGACAGATACGCAGTATTTT
>13|TRBV5-4|NA|TRBJ2-2|NA
CASSVTDTGELFF
TGTGCCAGCAGCGTGACAGACACCGGGGAGCTGTTTTTT
>17|TRBV29-1|NA|TRBJ2-6|few
CSVEAPAAGSGANVLTF
TGCAGCGTTGAGGCGCCAGCGGCCGGCTCTGGGGCCAACGTCCTGACTTTC
>18|TRBV11-2|TRBD2|TRBJ2-1|few
CASSLVPAGAPSYNEQFF
TGTGCCAGCAGCTTAGTTCCAGCGGGAGCTCCCTCCTACAATGAGCAGTTCTTC
>18|TRBV4-3|NA|TRBJ2-5|many
CASSQERGATDRGETQYF
TGCGCCAGCAGCCAAGAACGGGGGGCAACAGATCGGGGAGAGACCCAGTACTTC